This T cell receptor beta chain was sequenced in a study of T cell changes during pregnancy in multiple sclerosis. The germline V gene encodes CDR1 LNHDA and CDR2 SQIVND (reference sequence). The CDR3 is 14 residues long. V lost 4 bases, J lost 4 bases, and 3 bases stayed unmatched. Sequencing was performed with immunoSEQ multiplex PCR; in TCRdb, only in-frame clones are kept and a portion is missing. The table records over 80,000 clones, less than 95% of them present only once. The source material was peripheral blood, sampled in the second trimester of pregnancy. The rearrangement links TRBV19 to TRBJ1-5; TRBD1 matches 8 bases. The clonotype comes from a female donor in good health, enrolled as a control in a pregnancy study. CDR3 sequence reads: CASSSRDRNQPQHF. CDR3 nucleotide sequence: TGTGCCAGTAGTAGCCGGGACAGGAATCAGCCCCAGCATTTT.